Listed here are 3 T cell receptor beta chains from one sample, sequenced in a study of OX40 agonist ivuxolimab in advanced cancers. TCRdb keeps only in-frame clones here, not all; method: immunoSEQ multiplex PCR. The data hold approximately 70,000 clones, with 85% to 90% observed a single time. Sequencing used CD4+ or CD8+ T cells sorted from blood, obtained in a trial of the OX40 agonist ivuxolimab. These receptors originate from an adult with an advanced solid tumor such as melanoma, head and neck, liver or kidney cancer.

This clone was recorded only once. V gene TRBV5-6 combines with J gene TRBJ1-1; tentative D call: TRBD1 (6 bases). The CDR3 sequence is 14 residues long. Germline V gene lookup returns CDR1 SGHDT and CDR2 YYEEEE. V lost 4 bases and J 11 bases, leaving 21 bases between the germline ends. Written as DNA, the CDR3 is TGTGCCAGCAGCACGACCGGGACAACTCGTCGGGCTTTCTTT. Its translation is CASSTTGTTRRAFF.

The genes are TRBV5-1 and TRBJ2-5; D may match TRBD1 or TRBD2 (5 bases each). The CDR3 sequence is 15 residues long. Between the trimmed V and J ends, which lost 3 bases and 2 bases, there was a span of 14 bases. From germline, CDR1 is SGHRS and CDR2 YFSETQ. CDR3 DNA sequence: TGCGCCAGCAGCTCGGGGACCTCTAAACAAGAGACCCAGTACTTC. This sequence encodes CASSSGTSKQETQYF. The full variable domain, rest sourced from reference TRBV5-1 and TRBJ2-5, is KAGVTQTPRYLIKTRGQQVTLSCSPISGHRSVSWYQQTPGQGLQFLFEYFSETQRNKGNFPGRFSGRQFSNSRSEMNVSTLELGDSALYLCASSSGTSKQETQYFGPGTRLLVL.

The rearrangement links TRBV13 to TRBJ1-1; D is unclear. Germline CDR1 PRHDT, CDR2 FYEKMQ (reference sequence). The V and J ends lost 5 bases and 3 bases respectively, with 10 bases between them. The CDR3 sequence is 13 residues long. This chain's CDR3 is CASSPPGYTEAFF. The CDR3 DNA sequence: TGTGCCAGCAGCCCCCCGGGTTACACTGAAGCTTTCTTT.